What follows describes a single T cell receptor (beta chain). This CDR3 is 16 amino acids long. Germline assignment: CDR1 SGHVS and CDR2 FQNEAQ. V lost 2 bases and J 6 bases, leaving 14 bases between the germline ends. This record comes from a study of technical replicates of blood from several donors. This table comes from immunoSEQ multiplex PCR, and its TCRdb copy is limited to in-frame clones, with some not included. The repertoire holds approximately 75,000 clones, with nearly 98% as singletons. This receptor was identified in a human donor in good health. The chain combines TRBV7-8 with TRBJ1-6, with D perhaps TRBD1 (5 bases). Input material: T cells isolated from PBMCs. The CDR3 loop is CASSLMGEDSNSPLHF. CDR3 sequence (DNA): TGTGCCAGCAGCTTAATGGGGGAGGACTCTAATTCACCCCTCCACTTT.